Listed below are T cell receptor beta chains from one sample, sequenced in a study of spatial heterogeneity in lung cancer. TCRdb fed the 5' RACE reads into MiXCR, producing one record per CDR3 protein. The sample includes about 52,000 distinct CDR3 sequences, 7.4% of them seen just once. The specimen was PBMCs, collected at follow-up. Receptor source: a female donor with early-stage non-small cell lung cancer. CDR3s include the opening cysteine and the closing phenylalanine or tryptophan. Fields, in order: CDR3 DNA, CDR3 protein, D gene, clone size, V gene, J gene. A D gene is named only where the DNA matches it firmly. Where a row states a size, it is once, few, many or the class of an expanded clone; other rows omit it.

TGTGCCAGCAGTTACTCGATAGCAGGGGACACTGAAGCTTTCTTT	CASSYSIAGDTEAFF	.	many	TRBV6-5	TRBJ1-1
TGCAGCGCATCTTGGACAGGGGGGACGGATACGCAGTATTTT	CSASWTGGTDTQYF	TRBD1	many	TRBV29-1	TRBJ2-3
TGTGCCAGCAGTCCCAGGCCCATCAATCAGCCCCAGCATTTT	CASSPRPINQPQHF	.	few	TRBV27	TRBJ1-5
TGTGCCACCAGCAGCGAGATCCCAGGGGGTTGGACTGAAGCTTTCTTT	CATSSEIPGGWTEAFF	TRBD1	many	TRBV15	TRBJ1-1
TGTGCCATCAGTGAGTCGGCCTACGAGCAGTACTTC	CAISESAYEQYF	.	.	TRBV10-3	TRBJ2-7
TGCAGCGTTGAACGGCGTTATACGCAGTATTTT	CSVERRYTQYF	.	many	TRBV29-1	TRBJ2-3
TGTGCCAGGATGACAGGGTGGGGAACTGAAGCTTTCTTT	CARMTGWGTEAFF	TRBD1	many	TRBV2	TRBJ1-1
TGTGCCAGCTCACCTCAGGGACTCAGCTATAATTCACCCCTCCACTTT	CASSPQGLSYNSPLHF	.	few	TRBV18	TRBJ1-6
TGCGCCAGCAGCGCCGGACAGGCAAACACTGAAGCTTTCTTT	CASSAGQANTEAFF	TRBD1	many	TRBV5-1	TRBJ1-1
TGCAGCGCCACTAGACAGGGTGCCGTCTATGGCTACACCTTC	CSATRQGAVYGYTF	TRBD1	few	TRBV29-1	TRBJ1-2
TGTGCCAGCAAGAGGGCGGATGGCTACACCTTC	CASKRADGYTF	.	many	TRBV9	TRBJ1-2